This T cell receptor beta chain came from a study of cytomegalovirus exposure and HLA in healthy donors. Study-level results: In a later analysis, HLA-associated TCR beta chains were more clonally expanded than equally common others. CMV serostatus was the sole immune exposure data available. In a later analysis, donors in an Asian-associated ancestry cluster reportedly had fewer N-insertions in productive TCRs than the cohort mean. Sequencing likely produced, as an artifact, a cluster of highly shared sequence variants.

Concerning this clone: Its target is not known.

Primers for the PCR totalled 60 Vbeta and 13 Jbeta. Assay used: immunoSEQ multiplex PCR; TCRdb lists only in-frame clones, some missing. The profile shows approximately 100,000 clones, about 85% of them singletons. V gave up 4 bases and J gave up 3 bases; unmatched junction bases: 4. The CDR3 is 14 amino acids. Germline assignment: CDR1 SGHKS and CDR2 YYEKEE (reference sequence). The sequence was collected from a man aged 40-55 years in good health and CMV-seropositive. The chain links TRBV5-5 to TRBJ1-5; TRBD1 matches at 7 bases. Sequencing was carried out using PBMCs. CDR3 residues: CASSPGQNNQPQHF. DNA of the CDR3: TGTGCCAGCAGCCCGGGACAGAACAATCAGCCCCAGCATTTT.